A single sample is the source of the 23 T cell receptor beta chains below, sequenced in a study of blood T cell repertoires in COVID-19. TCRdb keeps only in-frame clones here, not all; method: immunoSEQ multiplex PCR. The top ten hold roughly 4.3% of the sample, which has approximately 44,000 clones, 87% seen once. The sequenced material came from peripheral blood. These receptors originate from a man in his 60s with acute or convalescent COVID-19.

This clone was counted a few times. The J gene is TRBJ1-2, the V gene TRBV19, with 9 positions matching TRBD1. V was clipped by 5 bases and J by 8 bases; unmatched bases: 6. The CDR3 is made up of 13 amino acids. CDR1 is LNHDA, CDR2 SQIVND, per germline (reference sequence). The DNA of the CDR3 is TGTGCCAGTAGTCCCGGGACAGGGAAGGGCTACACCTTC. As protein: CASSPGTGKGYTF.

The rearrangement uses TRBV6-5 and TRBJ1-1; 7 bases fit TRBD1. Per germline, CDR1 MNHEY and CDR2 SVGAGI. This CDR3 has 13 residues. V shed 7 bases, J shed 10 bases, and the junction held 12 bases outside the gene matches. The DNA for the CDR3 is TGTGCCAGCACCAAGACACTGACAGGGCTAGCTTTCTTT. Translation: CASTKTLTGLAFF.

This chain connects TRBV19 to TRBJ1-2; D remains ambiguous. V lost 11 bases and J 2 bases, leaving 12 bases between the germline ends. CDR1 is LNHDA, CDR2 SQIVND, per germline (reference sequence). This CDR3 is 12 amino acids long. CDR3 residues: CAGSGPNYGYTF. The CDR3 nucleotides are TGTGCCGGCTCGGGTCCCAACTATGGCTACACCTTC.

The chain joins TRBV9 to TRBJ2-5, with a weak D call TRBD1 (6 bases). CDR1 is SGDLS and CDR2 is YYNGEE in the germline V gene. The CDR3 is 15 amino acids. With 7 bases removed from V and 0 bases from J, the gap between germline ends came to 16 bases. CDR3 amino acids: CASSSTGLYQETQYF. The CDR3 DNA is TGTGCCAGCTCGTCGACAGGTCTGTACCAAGAGACCCAGTACTTC.

This chain connects TRBV4-3 to TRBJ2-7, with D tentatively TRBD1 (7 bases). This CDR3 is built from 14 residues. The ends were cut back, 5 bases at V and 2 bases at J, with 13 bases in the middle. Germline loops: CDR1 LGHNA, CDR2 YSLEER. CDR3 in DNA: TGCGCCAGCAGCGTAGGAGGGGGCACCTACGAGCAGTACTTC. This gives the protein CASSVGGGTYEQYF.

This clone was detected a few times. This chain links TRBV10-1 with TRBJ1-1; no definite D call. In germline, CDR1 is WNHNN, CDR2 SYGVQD (reference sequence). CDR3 size: 13 residues. The V end lost 6 bases, the J end lost 6 bases, and 14 bases lay between the germline ends. CDR3 region: CASRPGSLAEAFF. The CDR3 bases are TGCGCCAGCAGGCCGGGATCGTTGGCTGAAGCTTTCTTT.

The chain uses TRBV5-6 and TRBJ1-1, with a weak D call TRBD1 (5 bases). The V and J ends lost 4 bases and 0 bases respectively, with 10 bases between them. The CDR3 spans 14 residues. Germline V gene lookup returns CDR1 SGHDT and CDR2 YYEEEE. The CDR3 coding sequence is TGTGCCAGCAGCCTCATAGGGGTGAACACTGAAGCTTTCTTT. Its protein product is CASSLIGVNTEAFF.

V usage is TRBV10-3 and J usage is TRBJ1-6; maybe TRBD1 (6 bases). Trimming cost V 2 bases and J 14 bases, with 16 bases left between them. This CDR3 is 14 amino acids long. Germline loops: CDR1 ENHRY, CDR2 SYGVKD. The CDR3 loop is CAISEGGGPGALHF. For the CDR3, the DNA is TGTGCCATCAGTGAGGGGGGGGGCCCTGGGGCCCTCCACTTT.

Only one count was recorded for this clone. This rearrangement joins TRBV15 to TRBJ2-5; 8 nucleotides agree with TRBD2. J lost 4 bases, V lost 4 bases, and 5 bases had no gene match. The CDR3 loop spans 14 amino acids. The germline V gene has CDR1 LNHNV and CDR2 YYDKDF (reference sequence). The CDR3 here is CATSTRGGGETQYF. Here the CDR3 DNA reads TGTGCCACCAGCACCCGGGGGGGCGGAGAGACCCAGTACTTC. Full variable domain (outside the CDR3, taken from reference TRBV15 and TRBJ2-5): DAMVIQNPRYQVTQFGKPVTLSCSQTLNHNVMYWYQQKSSQAPKLLFHYYDKDFNNEADTPDNFQSRRPNTSFCFLDIRSPGLGDTAMYLCATSTRGGGETQYFGPGTRLLVL.

The V and J genes are TRBV24-1 and TRBJ2-2, with D maybe TRBD1 (5 bases). Trimming removed 9 bases from V and 1 base from J, with 11 bases in between. Germline V CDR1 and CDR2: KGHDR, SFDVKD. This CDR3 contains 14 residues. The DNA for the CDR3 is TGTGCCACCGGGGCAGGAGTGAACACCGGGGAGCTGTTTTTT. Translation gives CATGAGVNTGELFF.

The chain is built from TRBV5-1 and TRBJ2-2; tentative D call: TRBD2 (5 bases). Trimming pared 5 bases from V and 1 base from J, leaving 15 bases between. CDR3 length equals 16 residues. Germline assignment: CDR1 SGHRS and CDR2 YFSETQ. This CDR3 is CASSPGWQMNTGELFF. Here the CDR3 DNA reads TGCGCCAGCAGTCCGGGATGGCAAATGAACACCGGGGAGCTGTTTTTT.

The rearrangement uses TRBV20-1 and TRBJ2-1; a possible D gene is TRBD2 (6 bases). The CDR3 extends over 11 amino acids. Trimming removed 3 bases from V and 9 bases from J, with 9 bases in between. The germline CDR1 and CDR2 sequences are DFQATT and SNEGSKA (reference sequence). The CDR3 loop is CSARGRGEQFF. The CDR3 nucleotides are TGCAGTGCTAGGGGGCGGGGTGAGCAGTTCTTC.

The J gene is TRBJ2-1, the V gene TRBV4-1, with D maybe TRBD1 (5 bases). CDR3 length equals 12 residues. Germline assignment: CDR1 MGHRA and CDR2 YSYEKL. V dropped 5 bases and J dropped 8 bases, with 10 bases sitting between them. The CDR3 is CASSGQGDEQFF. CDR3 nucleotides: TGCGCCAGCAGCGGGCAGGGTGATGAGCAGTTCTTC.

This clone was seen more than once but under ten times. This chain links TRBV6-2 or TRBV6-3 with TRBJ2-3; D is possibly TRBD2 (6 bases). V was pared by 6 bases and J by 4 bases, with 17 bases between. The CDR3 covers 15 residues. In germline, CDR1 is MNHEY, CDR2 SVGEGT. CDR3 nucleotides: TGTGCCAGCAGCCAACGGGGGTCCCGATCAGATACGCAGTATTTT. This translates into CASSQRGSRSDTQYF.

This chain joins TRBV23-1 and TRBJ2-1, with 8 bases fitting TRBD1. TRBV23-1 is reported as an ORF; its role is uncertain. With 2 bases clipped from V and 6 bases from J, the junction kept 9 bases outside the gene matches. CDR3 length: 16 amino acids. CDR3 nucleotides: TGCGCCAGCAGTCAAACGACAGGGGCGGGGTGCAATGAGCAGTTCTTC. This encodes CASSQTTGAGCNEQFF.

The V gene is TRBV11-2, the J gene TRBJ2-7; D might be TRBD1 (5 bases). In germline, CDR1 is SGHAT, CDR2 FQNNGV. V lost 1 base, J lost 3 bases, and 10 bases lay in between. The CDR3 covers 14 residues. CDR3 residues: CASSLAGQGYEQYF. In nucleotides, the CDR3 is TGTGCCAGCAGCTTAGCAGGGCAGGGCTACGAGCAGTACTTC.

The chain employs TRBV5-4 and TRBJ2-2, with TRBD2 matching over 8 bases. The CDR3 has 16 amino acids. With 0 bases clipped from V and 11 bases from J, the junction kept 12 bases outside the gene matches. Looked up from germline, CDR1 is SGHNT and CDR2 is YYREEE (reference sequence). The CDR3 DNA sequence: TGTGCCAGCAGCTTGGGGGGAATTAGCGGGGAGGGAGAGCTGTTTTTT. It encodes CASSLGGISGEGELFF.

The rearrangement joins TRBV5-1 to TRBJ2-2; maybe TRBD2 (6 bases). The germline V gene has CDR1 SGHRS and CDR2 YFSETQ. Trimming took 0 bases from V and 6 from J, leaving 15 bases between them. The CDR3 has 16 amino acids. Written as DNA, the CDR3 is TGCGCCAGCAGCTTGGGGGCCTTGGCGGGGTCCGGGGAGCTGTTTTTT. It codes for CASSLGALAGSGELFF.

V usage is TRBV7-2 and J usage is TRBJ2-3; D remains unclear. This CDR3 comprises 14 residues. V shed 5 bases and J shed 2 bases, with 11 bases lying between them. In germline, CDR1 is SGHTA, CDR2 FQGNSA. In DNA, the CDR3 is TGTGCCAGCAGCGGCCTGGGCTCCACAGATACGCAGTATTTT. This translates into CASSGLGSTDTQYF.

V is TRBV3-1 (or the pseudogene TRBV3-2) and J is TRBJ2-7, with D maybe TRBD2 (5 bases). Germline-derived CDR1 and CDR2 are LGHDT and YNNKEL (reference sequence). This CDR3 contains 17 residues. Trimming cost V 0 bases and J 4 bases, with 19 bases left between them. CDR3 sequence (DNA): TGTGCCAGCAGCCAAGATATCACCGGCCAAGCGGAATACGAGCAGTACTTC. It yields the protein CASSQDITGQAEYEQYF.

This clone was picked up a small number of times. Given a much more abundant clone one base away, this may be a read error. In the same sample, other DNA sequences code for this CDR3. CDR3: CASSQESRSMNTEAFF. The CDR3 nucleotides read TGCGCCAGCAGCCAAGAATCTAGATCCATGAACACTGAAGCTTTCTTT. This sequence joins TRBV4-1 and TRBJ1-1; the D is unclear. The CDR3 consists of 16 residues. Between the trimmed V and J ends, which lost 0 bases and 0 bases, there was a span of 11 bases. Germline values: CDR1 MGHRA, CDR2 YSYEKL.

The rearrangement links TRBV6-5 to TRBJ1-2, with D possibly being TRBD1 (5 bases). This CDR3 has 11 amino acids. Germline V gives CDR1 MNHEY, CDR2 SVGAGI. V was shortened by 6 bases and J by 6 bases, with 8 bases between the two germline ends. CDR3 protein: CASRGVDGYTF. The DNA of the CDR3 is TGTGCCAGCAGAGGGGTGGATGGCTACACCTTC.

This sequence joins TRBV15 and TRBJ2-7, with D possibly TRBD1 on 5 matching bases. Germline CDR1 LNHNV, CDR2 YYDKDF (reference sequence). Trimming cost V 3 bases and J 3 bases, with 12 bases left between them. This CDR3 comprises 14 residues. As DNA, the CDR3 is TGTGCCACCAGCAGGGAAGACAGATACTACGAGCAGTACTTC. Its protein product is CATSREDRYYEQYF.